This TCR beta chain was observed in a study of T cell changes during pregnancy in multiple sclerosis. This table comes from immunoSEQ multiplex PCR, and its TCRdb copy is limited to in-frame clones, with some not included. Of about 20,000 clones listed, 88% are singletons. The ends were cut back, 5 bases at V and 8 bases at J, with 19 bases in the middle. CDR3 size: 15 residues. CDR1 and CDR2 from the germline V gene are LNHDA and SQIVND (reference sequence). The sequence was collected from a female donor in good health, enrolled as a control in a pregnancy study. The chain has TRBV19 and TRBJ1-3; unclear D gene. The sample was CD8+ T cells from peripheral blood mononuclear cells, taken in the third trimester of pregnancy. The CDR3 DNA follows: TGTGCCAGTAGTGAATGGGGTTACTCGGGAGACACCATATATTTT. Its translation: CASSEWGYSGDTIYF. The complete variable domain, with remaining parts taken from reference TRBV19 and TRBJ1-3, reads DGGITQSPKYLFRKEGQNVTLSCEQNLNHDAMYWYRQDPGQGLRLIYYSQIVNDFQKGDIAEGYSVSREKKESFPLTVTSAQKNPTAFYLCASSEWGYSGDTIYFGEGSWLTVV.